This T cell receptor beta chain was recorded in a study of OX40 agonist ivuxolimab in advanced cancers. Across the whole study: Ivuxolimab was delivered to patients intravenously every 2 weeks at doses spanning 0.01 to 10 mg/kg.

Only in-frame clones appear in the TCRdb table, and some are missing; sequencing was by immunoSEQ multiplex PCR. The sample carries around 100,000 clones, around 90% recorded once. The starting material was CD4+ or CD8+ T cells sorted from blood, obtained in a trial of the OX40 agonist ivuxolimab. The sequence came from an adult with an advanced solid tumor such as melanoma, head and neck, liver or kidney cancer.

The CDR3 protein is CASSLVTGRGIFF. CDR3 in DNA: TGTGCCAGCAGCTTAGTTACCGGGAGAGGGATATTCTTC. The J gene is TRBJ2-1, the V gene TRBV11-3; tentative D call: TRBD2 (6 bases). The CDR3 runs 13 residues. V was pared by 1 base and J by 16 bases, with 17 bases between. CDR1 is SGHNT and CDR2 is YENEEA in the germline V gene.